There are a few counts of the clone carrying this TCR beta chain. This sample is drawn from a study of human T cells and chemical hapten exposure. As for the study in general: Skin on the upper inner arm, roughly 2 cm by roughly 2 cm in size, was sensitized with 2% DPC. There were weekly diphenylcyclopropenone doses to the scalp for patients throughout the roughly 23-week study.

Library construction involved attaching unique molecular identifiers to individual cDNA molecules, which allowed quantitative, reproducible TCR counting. MiXCR, run by TCRdb on the RACE reads, gives a single entry per CDR3 protein. This sample has roughly 90,000 distinct CDR3 sequences; around 10% occur once, and the top ten carry around 3.9%. This CDR3 is 15 amino acids long. The germline V and J ends were trimmed by 0 bases and 4 bases, with 10 bases remaining between them. In germline, CDR1 is SGHVS, CDR2 FNYEAQ. The time point here: pre-sensitization, week 0. The treatment was: therapeutic diphenylcyclopropenone sensitization with weekly scalp DPC. Alopecia patients deemed DPC-suitable, aged 18 to 70, excluding pregnancy.

Sequences were derived from whole blood, sampled in connection with sensitization to the hapten diphenylcyclopropenone (DPC). The chain couples TRBV7-6 to TRBJ1-3; D is unclear. This sequence originates from a woman aged 40 to 50 with alopecia areata. Some clones in this sample may be carry-over from other donors' samples. The chain's CDR3 is CASSLAEGSGNTIYF. The CDR3 DNA reads as TGTGCCAGCAGCTTAGCCGAGGGATCAGGAAACACCATATATTTT.